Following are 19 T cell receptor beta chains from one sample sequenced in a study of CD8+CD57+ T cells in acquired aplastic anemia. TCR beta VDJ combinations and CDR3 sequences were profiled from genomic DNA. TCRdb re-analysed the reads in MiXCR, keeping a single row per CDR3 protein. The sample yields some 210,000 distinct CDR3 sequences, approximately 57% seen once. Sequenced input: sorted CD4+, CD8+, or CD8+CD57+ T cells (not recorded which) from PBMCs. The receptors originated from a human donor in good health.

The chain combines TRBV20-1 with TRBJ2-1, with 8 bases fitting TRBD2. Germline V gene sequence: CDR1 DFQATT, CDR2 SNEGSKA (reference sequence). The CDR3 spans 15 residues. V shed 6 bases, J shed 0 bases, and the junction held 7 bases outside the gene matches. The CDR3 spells CSALLAESSYNEQFF. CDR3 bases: TGCAGTGCCCTACTAGCGGAGAGCTCCTACAATGAGCAGTTCTTC.

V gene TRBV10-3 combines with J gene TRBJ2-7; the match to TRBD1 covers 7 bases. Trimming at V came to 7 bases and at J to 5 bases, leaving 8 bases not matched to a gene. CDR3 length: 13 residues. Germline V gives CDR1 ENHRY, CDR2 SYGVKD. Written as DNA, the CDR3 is TGTGCCATCATGAGGGGGCTCTTGGACGAGCAGTACTTC. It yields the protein CAIMRGLLDEQYF.

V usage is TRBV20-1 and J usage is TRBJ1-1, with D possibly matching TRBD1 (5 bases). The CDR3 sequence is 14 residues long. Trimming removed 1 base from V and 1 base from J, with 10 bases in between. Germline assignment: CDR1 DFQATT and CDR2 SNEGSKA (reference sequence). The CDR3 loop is CSARGGQKNTEAFF. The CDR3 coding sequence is TGCAGTGCTAGAGGGGGCCAAAAGAACACTGAAGCTTTCTTT.

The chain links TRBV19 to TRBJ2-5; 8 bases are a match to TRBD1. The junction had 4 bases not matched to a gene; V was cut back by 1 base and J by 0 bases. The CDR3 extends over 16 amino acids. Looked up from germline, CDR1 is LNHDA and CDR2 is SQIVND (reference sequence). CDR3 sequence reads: CASSIGWTGNQETQYF. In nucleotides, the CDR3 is TGTGCCAGTAGTATAGGCTGGACAGGGAACCAAGAGACCCAGTACTTC.

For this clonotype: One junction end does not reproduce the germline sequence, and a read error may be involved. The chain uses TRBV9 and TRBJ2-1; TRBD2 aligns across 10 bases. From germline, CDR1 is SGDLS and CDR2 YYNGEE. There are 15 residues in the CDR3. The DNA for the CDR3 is TGCGCCAGCACCGATCTAGCGGGGGCCTACAATGAGCAGTTCTTC. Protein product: CASTDLAGAYNEQFF.

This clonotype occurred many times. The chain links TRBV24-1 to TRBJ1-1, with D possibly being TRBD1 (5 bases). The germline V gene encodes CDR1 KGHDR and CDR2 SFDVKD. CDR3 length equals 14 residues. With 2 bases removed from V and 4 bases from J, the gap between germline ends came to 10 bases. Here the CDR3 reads CATSDSTGTTEAFF. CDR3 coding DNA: TGTGCCACCAGTGATTCTACGGGGACCACTGAAGCTTTCTTT.

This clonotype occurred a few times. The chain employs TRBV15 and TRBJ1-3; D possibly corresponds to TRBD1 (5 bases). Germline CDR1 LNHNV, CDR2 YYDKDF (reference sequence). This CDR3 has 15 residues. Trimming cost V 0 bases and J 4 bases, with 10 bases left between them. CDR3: CATSREPGDGNTIYF. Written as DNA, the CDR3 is TGTGCCACCAGCAGAGAACCCGGGGACGGAAACACCATATATTTT.

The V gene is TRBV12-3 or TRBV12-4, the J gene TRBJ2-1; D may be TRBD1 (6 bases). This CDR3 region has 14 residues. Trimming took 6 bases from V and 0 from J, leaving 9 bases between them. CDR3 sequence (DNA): TGTGCCAGCAGAAACAGGGACTCCTACAATGAGCAGTTCTTC. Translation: CASRNRDSYNEQFF.

The DNA of the CDR3 is TGTGCCAGCAGCTCCCTCACAGGGGGCGCGTATGGCTACACCTTC. Its translation: CASSSLTGGAYGYTF. This chain links TRBV7-6 with TRBJ1-2, with 9 bases aligning to TRBD1. V was clipped by 4 bases and J by 5 bases; unmatched bases: 8. The CDR3 runs to 15 residues. CDR1 is SGHVS, CDR2 FNYEAQ, per germline. Using reference TRBV7-6 and TRBJ1-2 for the parts outside the CDR3, the full variable domain is GAGVSQSPRYKVTKRGQDVALRCDPISGHVSLYWYRQALGQGPEFLTYFNYEAQQDKSGLPNDRFSAERPEGSISTLTIQRTEQRDSAMYRCASSSLTGGAYGYTFGSGTRLTVV.

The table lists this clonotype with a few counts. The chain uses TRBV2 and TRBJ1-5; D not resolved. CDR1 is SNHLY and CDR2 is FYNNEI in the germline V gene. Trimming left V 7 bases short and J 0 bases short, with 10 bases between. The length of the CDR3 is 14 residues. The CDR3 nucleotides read TGTGCCAGCACGCCGGTTGGTAGCAATCAGCCCCAGCATTTT. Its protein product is CASTPVGSNQPQHF.

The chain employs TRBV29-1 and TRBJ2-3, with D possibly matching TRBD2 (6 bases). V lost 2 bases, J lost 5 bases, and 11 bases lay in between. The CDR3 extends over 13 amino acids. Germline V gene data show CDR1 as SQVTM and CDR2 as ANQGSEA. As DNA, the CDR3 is TGCAGCGTTGAACCCGGGCGGGGAGATACGCAGTATTTT. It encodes CSVEPGRGDTQYF.

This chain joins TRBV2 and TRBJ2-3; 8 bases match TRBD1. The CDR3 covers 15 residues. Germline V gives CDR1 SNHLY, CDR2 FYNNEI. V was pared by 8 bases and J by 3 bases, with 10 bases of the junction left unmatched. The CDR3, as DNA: TGTGCCAGCGGAAATTACAGGGGGAGGACAGATACGCAGTATTTT. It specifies CASGNYRGRTDTQYF.

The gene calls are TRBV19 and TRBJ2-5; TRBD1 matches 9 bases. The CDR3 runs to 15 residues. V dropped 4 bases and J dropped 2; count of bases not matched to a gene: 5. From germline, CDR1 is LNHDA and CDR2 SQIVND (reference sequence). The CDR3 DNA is TGTGCCAGTAGTACGCCGGGACAGGGACAAGAGACCCAGTACTTC. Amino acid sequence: CASSTPGQGQETQYF.

The CDR3 DNA reads TGCGCCAGCAGCCACGCCCCTGTAGGCTCTGGAAACACCATATATTTT. Amino acid sequence: CASSHAPVGSGNTIYF. V usage is TRBV4-1 and J usage is TRBJ1-3; no reliable D call. The CDR3 is made up of 16 amino acids. The V end was cut by 3 bases, the J end by 0 bases, with 12 bases between. In germline, CDR1 is MGHRA, CDR2 YSYEKL.

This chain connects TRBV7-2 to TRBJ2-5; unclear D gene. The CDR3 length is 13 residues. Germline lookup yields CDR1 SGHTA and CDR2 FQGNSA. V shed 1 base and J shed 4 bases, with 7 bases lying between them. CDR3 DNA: TGTGCCAGCAGCTTAGTGAGAGGAGAGACCCAGTACTTC. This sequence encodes CASSLVRGETQYF.

CDR3 amino acids: CSVEQGAGNTIYF. CDR3 DNA sequence: TGCAGCGTTGAACAGGGAGCTGGAAACACCATATATTTT. V gene TRBV29-1 combines with J gene TRBJ1-3; D perhaps matches TRBD1 (5 bases). The CDR3 extends over 13 amino acids. In germline, CDR1 is SQVTM, CDR2 ANQGSEA. V shed 2 bases and J shed 2 bases, with 7 bases lying between them. The full variable domain, its missing parts supplied by reference TRBV29-1 and TRBJ1-3, is SAVISQKPSRDICQRGTSLTIQCQVDSQVTMMFWYRQQPGQSLTLIATANQGSEATYESGFVIDKFPISRPNLTFSTLTVSNMSPEDSSIYLCSVEQGAGNTIYFGEGSWLTVV.

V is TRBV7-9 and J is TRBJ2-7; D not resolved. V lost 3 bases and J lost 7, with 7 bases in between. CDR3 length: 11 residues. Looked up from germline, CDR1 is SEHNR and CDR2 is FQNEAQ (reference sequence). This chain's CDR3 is CASSFSQEQYF. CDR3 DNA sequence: TGTGCCAGCAGCTTCTCCCAGGAGCAGTACTTC.

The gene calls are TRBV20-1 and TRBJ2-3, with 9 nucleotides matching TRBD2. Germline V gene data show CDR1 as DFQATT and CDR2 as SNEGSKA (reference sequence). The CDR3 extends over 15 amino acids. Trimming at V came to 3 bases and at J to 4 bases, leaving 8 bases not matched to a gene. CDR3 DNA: TGCAGTGCTAGGAGGGGACTAGCCCGACCAGATACGCAGTATTTT. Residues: CSARRGLARPDTQYF.

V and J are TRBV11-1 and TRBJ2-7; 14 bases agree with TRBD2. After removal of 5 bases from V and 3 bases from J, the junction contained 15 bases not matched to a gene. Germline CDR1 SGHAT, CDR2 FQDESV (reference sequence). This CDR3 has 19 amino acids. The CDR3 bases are TGTGCCAGCAGCCAAGAAAAGTGGGGGACTAGCGGGAGTAACTACGAGCAGTACTTC. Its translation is CASSQEKWGTSGSNYEQYF. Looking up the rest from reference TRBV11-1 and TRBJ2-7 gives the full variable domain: EAEVAQSPRYKITEKSQAVAFWCDPISGHATLYWYRQILGQGPELLVQFQDESVVDDSQLPKDRFSAERLKGVDSTLKIQPAELGDSAMYLCASSQEKWGTSGSNYEQYFGPGTRLTVT.